The 32 T cell receptor beta chains below come from one sample, sequenced in a study of blood T cell repertoires in COVID-19. The table came from immunoSEQ multiplex PCR; TCRdb's copy has only in-frame clones and leaves some out. Among approximately 140,000 clones listed, approximately 90% were seen once. Sequencing was performed on peripheral blood. Receptor source: a man aged 65 to 79 with active COVID-19.

The rearrangement links TRBV5-1 to TRBJ2-2; D might be TRBD1 (5 bases). The germline CDR1 and CDR2 sequences are SGHRS and YFSETQ. The CDR3 is 14 residues long. The V gene lost 5 bases and the J gene lost 6 bases, with 14 bases spanning the gap. The CDR3 loop reads CASRESGLAGELFF. The CDR3 bases are TGCGCCAGCAGAGAGTCAGGGTTGGCCGGGGAGCTGTTTTTT.

V usage is TRBV4-3 and J usage is TRBJ2-5; 9 bases fit TRBD2. The CDR3 spans 17 residues. V gave up 0 bases and J gave up 2 bases; unmatched junction bases: 7. Germline V gene lookup returns CDR1 LGHNA and CDR2 YSLEER. The CDR3 region is CASSQDWLAGPQETQYF. CDR3 in DNA: TGCGCCAGCAGCCAAGATTGGCTAGCGGGACCTCAAGAGACCCAGTACTTC.

The chain recombines TRBV7-3 with TRBJ2-3; 14 bases map to TRBD2. With V trimmed by 5 bases and J by 3 bases, 7 bases remained unmatched. CDR3 length equals 17 residues. Germline CDR1 reads SGHTA; CDR2 reads FQGTGA. The CDR3 coding sequence is TGTGCCAGCAGCCCCGGGACTAGCGGGAGAACGACAGATACGCAGTATTTT. Protein product: CASSPGTSGRTTDTQYF.

The genes are TRBV2 and TRBJ2-1; 8 bases align to TRBD2. V trimming: 7 bases; J trimming: 3 bases; junction bases outside the gene matches: 5. The germline V gene has CDR1 SNHLY and CDR2 FYNNEI. CDR3 length: 14 residues. For the CDR3, the DNA is TGTGCCAGCACCCCCGGGACTAGCTACAATGAGCAGTTCTTC. Protein sequence: CASTPGTSYNEQFF.

The chain links TRBV28 to TRBJ1-2; 8 positions match TRBD1. J was trimmed by 3 bases and V by 5 bases; bases with no gene match: 5. From germline, CDR1 is MDHEN and CDR2 SYDVKM. The CDR3 extends over 14 amino acids. The CDR3 nucleotides read TGTGCCAGCAGTCCTCCGGGACAGGACTATGGCTACACCTTC. Its translation: CASSPPGQDYGYTF.

The chain joins TRBV18 to TRBJ1-5; D may be TRBD1 (5 bases). CDR1 is KGHSH and CDR2 is LQKENI in the germline V gene. Trimming took 2 bases from V and 8 from J, leaving 16 bases between them. This CDR3 region has 15 residues. CDR3 DNA: TGTGCCAGCTCACCAGTAAGGTCAGGGCTGGAGCCCCAGCATTTT. It is translated as CASSPVRSGLEPQHF. The whole variable domain, filled in from reference TRBV18 and TRBJ1-5, reads NAGVMQNPRHLVRRRGQEARLRCSPMKGHSHVYWYRQLPEEGLKFMVYLQKENIIDESGMPKERFSAEFPKEGPSILRIQQVVRGDSAAYFCASSPVRSGLEPQHFGDGTRLSIL.

The chain is built from TRBV3-1 (or the pseudogene TRBV3-2) and TRBJ1-6, with D perhaps TRBD1 (5 bases). The V gene's germline CDR1 is LGHDT and CDR2 YNNKEL (reference sequence). The length of the CDR3 is 15 residues. V shed 0 bases and J shed 10 bases, with 13 bases lying between them. As DNA, the CDR3 is TGTGCCAGCAGCCAAGATTGGGGTCGGGGGTCACCCCTCCACTTT. Encoded protein: CASSQDWGRGSPLHF.

A few counts support this clone. V gene TRBV5-1 combines with J gene TRBJ2-5, with 7 bases lining up with TRBD1. The V gene's germline CDR1 is SGHRS and CDR2 YFSETQ. The CDR3 loop spans 15 amino acids. Trimming at V came to 3 bases and at J to 5 bases, leaving 10 bases not matched to a gene. The chain's CDR3 is CASSSGTDLGETQYF. The CDR3 DNA sequence: TGCGCCAGCAGCTCCGGGACAGACTTGGGGGAGACCCAGTACTTC.

The chain couples TRBV30 to TRBJ1-2, with 12 nucleotides matching TRBD1. Trimming removed 5 bases from V and 4 bases from J; junction bases left unmatched: 8. The CDR3 extends over 15 amino acids. Germline-derived CDR1 and CDR2 are GTSNPN and SVGIG (reference sequence). As DNA, the CDR3 is TGTGCCTGGTTGCCGGGACAGGGGGCTATCTATGGCTACACCTTC. This gives the protein CAWLPGQGAIYGYTF.

The rearrangement links TRBV6-2 or TRBV6-3 to TRBJ2-1; 8 bases match TRBD2. V lost 4 bases and J lost 1; bases outside the gene matches: 6. This CDR3 has 16 amino acids. Germline V CDR1 and CDR2: MNHEY, SVGEGT. In nucleotides, the CDR3 is TGTGCCAGCAGTTCGCGGAGACTAGCGTCCTACAATGAGCAGTTCTTC. Translation gives CASSSRRLASYNEQFF.

V is TRBV4-1 and J is TRBJ1-4; 11 nucleotides line up with TRBD1. Germline CDR1 reads MGHRA; CDR2 reads YSYEKL. V dropped 2 bases and J dropped 7; count of bases not matched to a gene: 3. This CDR3 region has 15 residues. This chain's CDR3 is CASSQPGTGGEKLFF. CDR3 coding DNA: TGCGCCAGCAGCCAACCCGGGACAGGGGGTGAAAAACTGTTTTTT.

V usage is TRBV28 and J usage is TRBJ2-2; a possible D gene is TRBD1 (6 bases). Trimming pared 6 bases from V and 2 bases from J, leaving 16 bases between. This CDR3 has 16 residues. CDR1 MDHEN and CDR2 SYDVKM come from the germline V gene. The DNA of the CDR3 is TGTGCCAGCAGCCTACCTCCGGGACAAAACACCGGGGAGCTGTTTTTT. Translating it yields CASSLPPGQNTGELFF.

V is TRBV27 and J is TRBJ2-5; 7 nucleotides line up with TRBD2. Trimming cost V 4 bases and J 1 base; bases outside gene matches: 6. Germline CDR1 and CDR2: MNHEY and SMNVEV (reference sequence). There are 15 residues in the CDR3. This CDR3 is CASSSAGAGQETQYF. The CDR3, as DNA: TGTGCCAGCAGTTCCGCGGGAGCGGGCCAAGAGACCCAGTACTTC.

The chain is built from TRBV6-2 or TRBV6-3 and TRBJ1-6; a weak D match, TRBD1 (5 bases). The CDR3 totals 16 residues. Germline V gene lookup returns CDR1 MNHEY and CDR2 SVGEGT. The V gene lost 5 bases and the J gene lost 1 base, with 12 bases spanning the gap. CDR3 DNA sequence: TGTGCCAGCAGTCCCCGGGGGAGGTCCTATAATTCACCCCTCCACTTT. Its translation: CASSPRGRSYNSPLHF.

The chain employs TRBV24-1 and TRBJ1-2; 8 bases line up with TRBD1. The CDR3 is made up of 14 amino acids. Per germline, CDR1 KGHDR and CDR2 SFDVKD. The V segment lost 4 bases and the J segment 8 bases; nucleotides outside the gene matches: 8. The CDR3 loop reads CATSDPDRGWGYTF. CDR3 in DNA: TGTGCCACCAGTGACCCCGACAGGGGCTGGGGCTACACCTTC.

This clone was seen many times. The V and J genes are TRBV6-6 and TRBJ1-1; a weak D match, TRBD1 (5 bases). The CDR3 is 12 amino acids. V was shortened by 2 bases and J by 5 bases, with 6 bases between the two germline ends. Germline-derived CDR1 and CDR2 are MNHNY and SVGAGI (reference sequence). The CDR3 protein is CASSYRQTEAFF. The CDR3 coding sequence is TGTGCCAGCAGTTACCGACAGACTGAAGCTTTCTTT.

The rearrangement uses TRBV6-6 and TRBJ1-4; possibly TRBD1 for D (6 bases). The CDR3 loop spans 16 amino acids. Germline CDR1 is MNHNY and CDR2 is SVGAGI (reference sequence). Trimming took off 6 bases at V and 0 bases at J, with 14 bases between the two ends. CDR3 sequence: CASSRTDTATNEKLFF. DNA of the CDR3: TGTGCCAGCAGCCGGACAGATACCGCAACTAATGAAAAACTGTTTTTT.

The chain has TRBV11-2 and TRBJ2-7; TRBD2 agrees at 8 bases. V lost 1 base to trimming and J lost 2 bases; unmatched junction nucleotides: 4. This CDR3 contains 15 residues. CDR1 SGHAT and CDR2 FQNNGV come from the germline V gene. CDR3 DNA: TGTGCCAGCAGCTTAGCACTAGCGGCGGCCTACGAGCAGTACTTC. It yields the protein CASSLALAAAYEQYF.

This clone occurred once. The chain is built from TRBV7-9 and TRBJ1-1, with no clear D. Between the trimmed V and J ends, which lost 5 bases and 7 bases, there was a span of 14 bases. CDR3 size: 13 residues. From germline, CDR1 is SEHNR and CDR2 FQNEAQ (reference sequence). CDR3 sequence reads: CASSGGKGGEAFF. The CDR3 DNA sequence: TGTGCCAGCAGCGGAGGAAAGGGAGGTGAAGCTTTCTTT.

The genes are TRBV4-1 and TRBJ2-7, with TRBD2 identical over 11 bases. CDR3 length: 18 amino acids. The germline V gene has CDR1 MGHRA and CDR2 YSYEKL. The J segment lost 7 bases and the V segment lost 4 bases, leaving 18 bases of the junction unmatched. CDR3 in DNA: TGCGCCAGCAGCCGGATTACAGGGACTAGCGGCCCCCAGGGAGAGCAGTACTTC. Its protein is CASSRITGTSGPQGEQYF.

This clone was observed once. The chain is built from TRBV7-2 and TRBJ2-2; D might be TRBD2 (7 bases). Germline V lookup: CDR1 SGHTA, CDR2 FQGNSA. This CDR3 contains 15 residues. V lost 1 base and J 5 bases, leaving 11 bases between the germline ends. CDR3 sequence (DNA): TGTGCCAGCAGCTTAGGGGGAGGGGGTACCGGGGAGCTGTTTTTT. It specifies CASSLGGGGTGELFF.

This chain links TRBV30 with TRBJ2-7; the match to TRBD2 covers 9 bases. CDR1 is GTSNPN, CDR2 SVGIG, per germline (reference sequence). The CDR3 is 15 residues long. With 7 bases clipped from V and 4 bases from J, the junction kept 14 bases outside the gene matches. CDR3 in amino acids: CASVGGSGSPYEQYF. CDR3 bases: TGTGCCTCGGTAGGGGGTAGCGGGAGTCCGTACGAGCAGTACTTC.

The genes are TRBV29-1 and TRBJ1-1; unclear D gene. V lost 5 bases to trimming and J lost 3 bases, with 10 bases between them. CDR3 length: 12 amino acids. CDR1 and CDR2 (germline): SQVTM, ANQGSEA. The CDR3 sequence is CSVSDGYTEAFF. CDR3 coding DNA: TGCAGCGTTAGCGACGGATACACTGAAGCTTTCTTT.

This clone has only a few counts. V is TRBV7-2 and J is TRBJ1-2; the D gene is possibly TRBD1 (5 bases). The germline gives CDR1 SGHTA, CDR2 FQGNSA. V dropped 1 base and J dropped 4 bases, with 10 bases sitting between them. This CDR3 spans 14 amino acids. For the CDR3, the DNA is TGTGCCAGCAGCTTAGAACGCAGGGTCTATGGCTACACCTTC. Protein: CASSLERRVYGYTF.

This rearrangement joins TRBV29-1 to TRBJ2-1; 9 bases align to TRBD2. The CDR3 has 15 residues. Germline V gives CDR1 SQVTM, CDR2 ANQGSEA. The junction had 11 bases not matched to a gene; V was cut back by 8 bases and J by 3 bases. The CDR3 here is CSSGTSMNRYNEQFF. CDR3 sequence (DNA): TGCAGCTCCGGGACTAGCATGAATCGCTACAATGAGCAGTTCTTC.

This clone occurred once. The chain links TRBV27 to TRBJ2-7; D is ambiguous. V gave up 8 bases and J gave up 3 bases, with 11 bases separating them. The CDR3 has 12 residues. Germline V gene lookup returns CDR1 MNHEY and CDR2 SMNVEV (reference sequence). CDR3 nucleotide sequence: TGTGCCAGCGGGTCGGAGTTCTACGAGCAGTACTTC. This encodes CASGSEFYEQYF.

This clone has more than one count but fewer than ten. This chain joins TRBV20-1 and TRBJ1-2; TRBD1 might be the D (5 bases). Trimming pared 5 bases from V and 7 bases from J, leaving 11 bases between. This CDR3 has 11 amino acids. Germline CDR1 DFQATT, CDR2 SNEGSKA (reference sequence). CDR3 bases: TGCAGTGCTCCGGGGGACGGTGGCTACACCTTC. It is translated as CSAPGDGGYTF.

The chain carries TRBV7-9 and TRBJ2-1; 10 positions agree with TRBD2. CDR1 is SEHNR and CDR2 is FQNEAQ in the germline V gene (reference sequence). V shed 4 bases, J shed 9 bases, and the junction held 12 bases outside the gene matches. This CDR3 is 16 amino acids long. The CDR3 nucleotides read TGTGCCAGCAGCTACGTAAGCGGGAGGGCCGGTGGTGAGCAGTTCTTC. Protein sequence: CASSYVSGRAGGEQFF.

The rearrangement joins TRBV30 to TRBJ2-7; 8 positions match TRBD1. V gave up 5 bases and J gave up 5 bases; unmatched junction bases: 5. The CDR3 has 12 amino acids. Per the germline V gene, CDR1 is GTSNPN and CDR2 is SVGIG (reference sequence). The CDR3 loop reads CAWSDRGDEQYF. Here the CDR3 DNA reads TGTGCCTGGTCCGACAGGGGAGACGAGCAGTACTTC.

The CDR3, as DNA: TGTGCCAGCAGTCCTCGCCCGGGAGGGGAGACCCAGTACTTC. Its protein is CASSPRPGGETQYF. The J gene is TRBJ2-5, the V gene TRBV27, with 8 bases that match TRBD2. The V segment lost 5 bases and the J segment 5 bases; nucleotides outside the gene matches: 7. Germline V gene sequence: CDR1 MNHEY, CDR2 SMNVEV (reference sequence). The length of the CDR3 is 14 residues.

This clone was seen more than once but under ten times. The chain recombines TRBV19 with TRBJ1-5; no clear D. Trimming removed 11 bases from V and 5 bases from J, with 19 bases in between. Germline CDR1 and CDR2: LNHDA and SQIVND (reference sequence). The CDR3 sequence is 14 residues long. As DNA, the CDR3 is TGTGCCTGTACGGACCCTGGAGGCGATCAGCCCCAGCATTTT. Amino acid sequence: CACTDPGGDQPQHF.

The V call is TRBV6-5, the J call TRBJ2-1; 8 bases line up with TRBD2. CDR3 length equals 12 residues. Germline CDR1 MNHEY, CDR2 SVGAGI. V lost 4 bases, J lost 10 bases, and 3 bases stayed unmatched. The CDR3 is CASSSGGREQFF. The CDR3 coding sequence is TGTGCCAGCAGTTCGGGAGGGCGGGAGCAGTTCTTC.